This TCR beta chain was obtained from a study of shared clonotypes between healthy human individuals. Genomic DNA belonging to each subset was distributed in equal measure over several immunoSEQ plates. Authors' methods: ImmunoSEQ yielded junction-only sequences lacking quality scores, so filtering differed. Sequencing used immunoSEQ multiplex PCR; TCRdb keeps in-frame clones, though not all of them. The V and J calls and clone size come from that table; D and trimming were worked out from the DNA. Among under 1,100,000 clones listed, under 80% were seen once. Study-level findings and limits: A handful of donors showed sharing of around 5% of naive CD4 clonotypes.

Notes on this clone: Its antigen is not known.

The CDR3 is 16 residues long. What was sequenced was memory CD4+ T cells sorted from blood. Subset defined: CD45RA-negative fraction. The origin of this receptor is a man aged 18-30 years in good health. The V and J genes are TRBV21-1 and TRBJ2-7; the table's D call, TRBD2, has no DNA check behind it. TRBV21-1 is marked as a pseudogene. In DNA, the CDR3 is TGTGCCAGCAGCAAATGCGGGGCTCGCAGGACCTACGAGCAGTACTTC. It specifies CASSKCGARRTYEQYF.